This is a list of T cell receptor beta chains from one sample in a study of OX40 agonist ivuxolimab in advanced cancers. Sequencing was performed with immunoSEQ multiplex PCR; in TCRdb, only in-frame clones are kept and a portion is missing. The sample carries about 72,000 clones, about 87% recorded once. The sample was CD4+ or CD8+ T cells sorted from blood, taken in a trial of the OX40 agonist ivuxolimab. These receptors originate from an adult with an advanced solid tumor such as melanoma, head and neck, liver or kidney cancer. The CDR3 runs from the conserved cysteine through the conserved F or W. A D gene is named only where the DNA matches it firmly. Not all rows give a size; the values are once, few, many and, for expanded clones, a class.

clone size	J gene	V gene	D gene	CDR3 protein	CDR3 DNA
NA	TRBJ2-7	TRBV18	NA	CASSPREDRNEQYF	TGTGCCAGCTCACCACGGGAGGATCGTAACGAGCAGTACTTC
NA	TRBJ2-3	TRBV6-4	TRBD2	CASSTFAGGGDTQYF	TGTGCCAGCAGTACCTTTGCGGGGGGTGGAGATACGCAGTATTTT
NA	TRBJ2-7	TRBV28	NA	CASTRPGPYEQYF	TGTGCCAGCACGAGGCCAGGACCCTACGAGCAGTACTTC
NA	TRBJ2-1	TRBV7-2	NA	CASSSLGPAYPYNEQFF	TGTGCCAGCAGCTCCTTGGGGCCGGCCTACCCCTACAATGAGCAGTTCTTC
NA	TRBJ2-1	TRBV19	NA	CASKQESRANEQFF	TGTGCCAGTAAGCAGGAATCCCGGGCGAATGAGCAGTTCTTC
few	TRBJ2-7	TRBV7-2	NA	CASSREGLRRYEQYF	TGTGCCAGCAGCCGCGAAGGGCTAAGGCGATACGAGCAGTACTTC
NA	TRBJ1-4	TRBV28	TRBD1	CASSSPSGQHEKLFF	TGTGCCAGCAGTTCCCCTTCGGGACAGCATGAAAAACTGTTTTTT
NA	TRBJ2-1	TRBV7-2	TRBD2	CASSLAATSGNEQFF	TGTGCCAGCAGCTTAGCGGCGACTAGCGGCAATGAGCAGTTCTTC
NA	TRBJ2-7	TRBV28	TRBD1	CASRLAGQGNYEQYF	TGTGCCAGCAGACTCGCCGGACAGGGGAACTACGAGCAGTACTTC
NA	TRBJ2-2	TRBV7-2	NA	CASSYQSNTGELFF	TGTGCCAGCAGCTACCAATCGAACACCGGGGAGCTGTTTTTT
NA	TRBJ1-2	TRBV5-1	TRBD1	CASSLNPVGTGSYGYTF	TGCGCCAGCAGCTTGAATCCGGTGGGGACAGGCTCCTATGGCTACACCTTC
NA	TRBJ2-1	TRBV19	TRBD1	CASSRRQGEPYNEQFF	TGTGCCAGTAGTAGAAGACAGGGAGAGCCGTACAATGAGCAGTTCTTC
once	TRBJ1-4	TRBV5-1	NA	CASRGGSIATNEKLFF	TGCGCCAGCCGGGGAGGGTCGATTGCAACTAATGAAAAACTGTTTTTT
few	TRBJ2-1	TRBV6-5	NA	CASSRTGNEQFF	TGTGCCAGCAGTAGGACTGGAAATGAGCAGTTCTTC
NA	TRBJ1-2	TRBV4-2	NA	CASSQEFGGRMGYTF	TGTGCCAGCAGCCAAGAGTTCGGGGGGCGGATGGGCTACACCTTC
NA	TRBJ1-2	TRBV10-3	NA	CAISGLQTANYGYTF	TGTGCCATCAGTGGGTTGCAGACAGCTAACTATGGCTACACCTTC
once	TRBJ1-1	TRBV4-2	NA	CASSQGSPGTEAFF	TGTGCCAGCAGCCAAGGTAGCCCGGGGACTGAAGCTTTCTTT
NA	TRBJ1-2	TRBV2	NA	CASSEAQTGTF	TGTGCCAGCAGTGAAGCGCAGACCGGAACCTTC
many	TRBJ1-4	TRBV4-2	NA	CASSQDQGRNEKLFF	TGTGCCAGCAGCCAAGATCAGGGAAGAAATGAAAAACTGTTTTTT
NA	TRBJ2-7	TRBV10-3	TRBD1	CAIRPGTAYEQYF	TGTGCCATCAGACCGGGGACAGCCTACGAGCAGTACTTC
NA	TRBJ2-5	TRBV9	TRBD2	CASSVGNSLAVETQYF	TGTGCCAGCAGCGTAGGAAACTCTCTAGCGGTCGAGACCCAGTACTTC
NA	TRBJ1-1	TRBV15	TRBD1	CATSRDRDRNEAFF	TGTGCCACCAGCAGAGATAGGGACAGAAATGAAGCTTTCTTT
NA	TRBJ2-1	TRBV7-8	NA	CASSRTGSGNNEQFF	TGTGCCAGCAGCCGGACGGGCTCGGGGAACAATGAGCAGTTCTTC
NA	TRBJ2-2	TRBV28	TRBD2	CASSSGLAGEVNTGELFF	TGTGCCAGCAGTTCGGGACTAGCGGGAGAAGTTAACACCGGGGAGCTGTTTTTT
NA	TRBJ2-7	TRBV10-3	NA	CAISDLASVSNELYEQYF	TGTGCCATCAGTGACTTAGCTAGCGTCTCGAACGAGCTCTACGAGCAGTACTTC
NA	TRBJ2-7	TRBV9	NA	CASSVGERYEQYF	TGTGCCAGCAGCGTGGGGGAGAGATACGAGCAGTACTTC
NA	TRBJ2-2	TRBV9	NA	CASSVSNTGELFF	TGTGCCAGCAGCGTTTCGAACACCGGGGAGCTGTTTTTT
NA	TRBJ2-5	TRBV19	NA	CASSPQGQETQYF	TGTGCCAGTAGTCCACAGGGCCAGGAGACCCAGTACTTC
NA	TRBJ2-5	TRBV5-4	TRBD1	CASSLAGTAIQETQYF	TGTGCCAGCAGCTTGGCTGGGACAGCAATTCAAGAGACCCAGTACTTC
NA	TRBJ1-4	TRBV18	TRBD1	CASSLRDRGQLFF	TGTGCCAGCTCACTCCGGGACAGGGGGCAACTGTTTTTT
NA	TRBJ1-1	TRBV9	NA	CASSVGDWGSTEAFF	TGTGCCAGCAGCGTAGGGGATTGGGGGAGCACTGAAGCTTTCTTT
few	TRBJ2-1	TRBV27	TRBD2	CASSLSAGVDEQFF	TGTGCCAGCAGTTTATCGGCGGGAGTAGATGAGCAGTTCTTC
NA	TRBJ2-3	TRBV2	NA	CASSESDTQYF	TGTGCCAGCAGTGAATCAGATACGCAGTATTTT
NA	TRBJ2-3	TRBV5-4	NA	CASSLAQGPDTQYF	TGTGCCAGCAGCTTGGCCCAGGGCCCAGATACGCAGTATTTT
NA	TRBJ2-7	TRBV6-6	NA	CASSYSPGDYEQYF	TGTGCCAGCAGTTACTCCCCAGGGGACTACGAGCAGTACTTC
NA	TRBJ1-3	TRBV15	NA	CATSRDNGGNTIYF	TGTGCCACCAGCAGAGATAATGGTGGAAACACCATATATTTT
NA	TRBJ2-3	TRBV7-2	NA	CASSQKQGRLGDTQYF	TGTGCCAGCAGCCAAAAACAGGGTAGGTTAGGAGATACGCAGTATTTT
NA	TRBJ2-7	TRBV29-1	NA	CSVSRDGSYEQYF	TGCAGCGTCAGCAGGGACGGCTCCTACGAGCAGTACTTC
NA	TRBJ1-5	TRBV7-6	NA	CASSLVGGRSNQPQHF	TGTGCCAGCAGCTTAGTAGGTGGCAGGTCGAATCAGCCCCAGCATTTT